The T cell receptor (beta chain) under discussion was sequenced for a study of T cell responses to AZD1222 COVID-19 vaccine. Profiling relied on immunoSEQ multiplex PCR, and the TCRdb table lists in-frame clones only, not all of them. The sample holds about 140,000 clones, roughly 90% seen once. The study's findings and limits: White British people made up most donors, females outnumbered males, and clonal diversity was possibly underestimated.

This clone was found once. Its matching antigen is unknown. The material was peripheral blood, obtained on day 0 of AZD1222 vaccination. This clonotype originated in an adult in good health.

The CDR3 loop reads CASSPGTGDVKLFF. The CDR3 DNA is TGTGCCAGCAGCCCTGGGACAGGGGATGTTAAACTGTTTTTT. J is TRBJ1-4 and V is TRBV14, with 10 bases fitting TRBD1. This CDR3 region has 14 residues. Per germline, CDR1 SGHDN and CDR2 FVKESK. V shed 4 bases and J 11 bases; nucleotides not matched to a gene: 7. Filled out from reference TRBV14 and TRBJ1-4, the complete variable domain reads EAGVTQFPSHSVIEKGQTVTLRCDPISGHDNLYWYRRVMGKEIKFLLHFVKESKQDESGMPNNRFLAERTGGTYSTLKVQPAELEDSGVYFCASSPGTGDVKLFFGSGTQLSVL.